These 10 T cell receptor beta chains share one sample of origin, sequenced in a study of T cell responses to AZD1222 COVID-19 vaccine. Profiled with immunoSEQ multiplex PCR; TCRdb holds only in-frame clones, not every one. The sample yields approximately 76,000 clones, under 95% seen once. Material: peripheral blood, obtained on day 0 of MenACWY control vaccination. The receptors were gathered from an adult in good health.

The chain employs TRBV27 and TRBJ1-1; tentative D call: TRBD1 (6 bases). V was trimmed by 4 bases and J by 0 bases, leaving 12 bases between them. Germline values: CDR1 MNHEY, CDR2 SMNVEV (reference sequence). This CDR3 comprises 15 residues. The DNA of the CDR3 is TGTGCCAGCAGTTCCTTGACAGGCTTGAACACTGAAGCTTTCTTT. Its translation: CASSSLTGLNTEAFF.

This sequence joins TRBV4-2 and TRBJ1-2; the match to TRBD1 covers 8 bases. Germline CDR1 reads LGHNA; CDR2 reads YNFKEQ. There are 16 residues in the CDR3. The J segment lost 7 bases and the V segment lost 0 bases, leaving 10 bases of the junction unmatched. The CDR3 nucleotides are TGTGCCAGCAGCCAAGATGTGCAGGGGGCGTCGACTGGCTACACCTTC. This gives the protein CASSQDVQGASTGYTF.

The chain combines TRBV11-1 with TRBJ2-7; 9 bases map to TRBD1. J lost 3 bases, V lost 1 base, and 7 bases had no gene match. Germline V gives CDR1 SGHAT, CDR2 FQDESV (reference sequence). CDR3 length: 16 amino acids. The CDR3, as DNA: TGTGCCAGCAGCTTAGGAGCTCAGACAGGGGGCTACGAGCAGTACTTC. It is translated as CASSLGAQTGGYEQYF.

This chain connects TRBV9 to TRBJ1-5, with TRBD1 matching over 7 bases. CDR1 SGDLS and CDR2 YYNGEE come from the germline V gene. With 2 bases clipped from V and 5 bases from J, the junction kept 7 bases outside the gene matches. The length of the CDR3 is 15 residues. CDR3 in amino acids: CASSVGGTADQPQHF. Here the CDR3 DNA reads TGTGCCAGCAGCGTTGGAGGGACAGCAGATCAGCCCCAGCATTTT.

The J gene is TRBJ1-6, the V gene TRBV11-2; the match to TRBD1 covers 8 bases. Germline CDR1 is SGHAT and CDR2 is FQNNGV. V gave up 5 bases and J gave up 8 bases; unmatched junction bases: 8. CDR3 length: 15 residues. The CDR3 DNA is TGTGCCAGCAGCCCGCGACAGGGGCTGGATTCACCCCTCCACTTT. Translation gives CASSPRQGLDSPLHF.

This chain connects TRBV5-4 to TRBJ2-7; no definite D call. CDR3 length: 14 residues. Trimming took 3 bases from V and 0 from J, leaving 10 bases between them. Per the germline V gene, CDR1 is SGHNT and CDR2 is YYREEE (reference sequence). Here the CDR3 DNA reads TGTGCCAGCAGCTGGAAGATTGGCTCCTACGAGCAGTACTTC. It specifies CASSWKIGSYEQYF.

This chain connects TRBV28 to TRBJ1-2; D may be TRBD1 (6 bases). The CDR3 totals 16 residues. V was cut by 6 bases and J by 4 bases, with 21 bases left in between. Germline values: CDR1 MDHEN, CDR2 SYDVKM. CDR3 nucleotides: TGTGCCAGCAGGCGCCTGCGGACAGAATTACCCTATGGCTACACCTTC. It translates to CASRRLRTELPYGYTF.

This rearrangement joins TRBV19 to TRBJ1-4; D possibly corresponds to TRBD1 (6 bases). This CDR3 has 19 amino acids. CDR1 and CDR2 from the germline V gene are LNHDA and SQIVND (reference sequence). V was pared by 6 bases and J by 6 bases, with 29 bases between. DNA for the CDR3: TGTGCCAGTAGCCCCGAGGGGGGCCCGGGGGGACGGCGGGATGAAAAACTGTTTTTT. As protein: CASSPEGGPGGRRDEKLFF.

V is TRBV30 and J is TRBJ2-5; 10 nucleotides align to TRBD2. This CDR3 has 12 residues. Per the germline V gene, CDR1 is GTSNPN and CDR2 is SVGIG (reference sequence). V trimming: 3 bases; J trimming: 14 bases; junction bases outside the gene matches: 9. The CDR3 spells CAWSQRTSGPYF. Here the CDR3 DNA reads TGTGCCTGGAGCCAAAGGACTAGCGGCCCTTACTTC.

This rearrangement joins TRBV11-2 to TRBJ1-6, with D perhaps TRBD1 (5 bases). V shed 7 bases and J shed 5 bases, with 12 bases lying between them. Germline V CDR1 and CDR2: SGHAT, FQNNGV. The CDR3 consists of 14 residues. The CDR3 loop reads CASKAGLNNSPLHF. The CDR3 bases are TGTGCCAGCAAAGCAGGGCTTAATAATTCACCCCTCCACTTT.